This T cell receptor beta chain was documented in a study of Graves' ophthalmopathy and Graves' hyperthyroidism. This clonotype was seen once. Amplification of the TCR beta CDR3 regions used RNA transcripts (as template). First-round RT-PCR relied on HTBI primers, and a second-round multiplex PCR came next. From the multiplex PCR reads, TCRdb called clonotypes with MiXCR, one entry per CDR3 protein. The top ten hold roughly 12% of the sample, which has about 340,000 distinct CDR3 sequences, under 20% seen once. Germline CDR1 is DFQATT and CDR2 is SNEGSKA (reference sequence). Trimming removed 2 bases at V and 0 bases at J, with 11 bases between. The CDR3 is 14 amino acids.

This sequence was found in an adult man with Graves' ophthalmopathy. The sample taken for sequencing was peripheral blood. The chain combines TRBV20-1 with TRBJ2-7, with D unresolved. CDR3 sequence: CSARQSESSYEQYF. As DNA, the CDR3 is TGCAGTGCTAGACAAAGCGAAAGCTCCTACGAGCAGTACTTC.